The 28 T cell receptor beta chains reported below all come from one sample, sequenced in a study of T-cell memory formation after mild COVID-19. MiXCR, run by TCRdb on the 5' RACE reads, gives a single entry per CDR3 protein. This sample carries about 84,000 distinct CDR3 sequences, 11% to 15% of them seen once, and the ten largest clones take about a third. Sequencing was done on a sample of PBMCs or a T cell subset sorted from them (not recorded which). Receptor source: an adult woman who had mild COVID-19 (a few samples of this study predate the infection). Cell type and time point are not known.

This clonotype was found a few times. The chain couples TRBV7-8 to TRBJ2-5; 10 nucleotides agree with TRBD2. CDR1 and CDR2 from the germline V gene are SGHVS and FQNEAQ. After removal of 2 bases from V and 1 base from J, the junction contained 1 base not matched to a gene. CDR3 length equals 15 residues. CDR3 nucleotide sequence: TGTGCCAGCAGCTTACTAGCGGGAGCCCAAGAGACCCAGTACTTC. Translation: CASSLLAGAQETQYF.

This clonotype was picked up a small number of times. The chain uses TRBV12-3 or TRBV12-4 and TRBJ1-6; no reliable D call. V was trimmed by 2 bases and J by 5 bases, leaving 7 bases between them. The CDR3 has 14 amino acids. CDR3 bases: TGTGCCAGCAGTTTACAACTCAATAATTCACCCCTCCACTTT. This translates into CASSLQLNNSPLHF.

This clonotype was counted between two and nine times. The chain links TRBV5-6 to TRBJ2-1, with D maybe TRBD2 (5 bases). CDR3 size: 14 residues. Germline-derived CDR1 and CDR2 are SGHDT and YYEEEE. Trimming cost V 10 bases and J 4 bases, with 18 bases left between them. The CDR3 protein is CASWTATIYNEQFF. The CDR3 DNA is TGTGCCTCCTGGACTGCGACTATATACAATGAGCAGTTCTTC.

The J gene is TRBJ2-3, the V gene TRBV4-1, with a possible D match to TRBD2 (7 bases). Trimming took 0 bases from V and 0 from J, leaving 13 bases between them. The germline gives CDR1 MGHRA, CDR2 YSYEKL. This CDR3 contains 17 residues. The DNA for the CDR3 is TGCGCCAGCAGCCAAGAGGGGGGGGGCCTTAGCACAGATACGCAGTATTTT. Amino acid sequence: CASSQEGGGLSTDTQYF.

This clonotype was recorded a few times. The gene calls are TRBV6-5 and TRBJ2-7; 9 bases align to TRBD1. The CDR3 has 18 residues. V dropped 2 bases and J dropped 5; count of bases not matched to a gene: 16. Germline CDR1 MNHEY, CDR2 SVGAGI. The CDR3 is CASSYEFLGTGIGNEQYF. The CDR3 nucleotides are TGTGCCAGCAGTTACGAATTCCTCGGGACAGGGATTGGGAACGAGCAGTACTTC.

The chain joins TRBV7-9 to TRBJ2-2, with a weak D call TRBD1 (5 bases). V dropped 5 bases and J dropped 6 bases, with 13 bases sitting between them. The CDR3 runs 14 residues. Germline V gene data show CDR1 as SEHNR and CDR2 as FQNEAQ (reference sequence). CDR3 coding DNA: TGTGCCAGCAGCCTCCCAGGGAATCCCGGGGAGCTGTTTTTT. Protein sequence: CASSLPGNPGELFF.

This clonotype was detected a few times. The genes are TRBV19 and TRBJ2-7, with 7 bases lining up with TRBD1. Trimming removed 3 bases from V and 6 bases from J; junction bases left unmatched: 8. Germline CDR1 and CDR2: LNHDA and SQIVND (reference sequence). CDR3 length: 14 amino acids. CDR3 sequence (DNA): TGTGCCAGTAGTATCAGACAGGGTAAGGGCGAGCAGTACTTC. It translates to CASSIRQGKGEQYF.

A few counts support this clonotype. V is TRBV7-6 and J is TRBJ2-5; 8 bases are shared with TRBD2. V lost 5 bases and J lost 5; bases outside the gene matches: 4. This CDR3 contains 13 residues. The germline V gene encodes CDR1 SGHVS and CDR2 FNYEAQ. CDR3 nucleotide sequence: TGTGCCAGCAGCGCTCCGGGGGGGGAGACCCAGTACTTC. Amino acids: CASSAPGGETQYF.

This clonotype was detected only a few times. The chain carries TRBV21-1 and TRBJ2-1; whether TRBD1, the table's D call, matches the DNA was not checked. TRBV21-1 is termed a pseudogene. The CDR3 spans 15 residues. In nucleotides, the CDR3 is TGTGCCAGCAGCAAAGCGTCACAGAGGGCCAATGAGCAGTTCTTC. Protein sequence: CASSKASQRANEQFF.

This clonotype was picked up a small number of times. For the CDR3, the DNA is TGTGCCACCGGGGAGGGAGGGAATCAGCCCCAGCATTTT. Its protein is CATGEGGNQPQHF. The chain has TRBV24-1 and TRBJ1-5; D not resolved. This CDR3 has 13 amino acids. V shed 9 bases and J shed 4 bases, with 12 bases lying between them. Germline CDR1 and CDR2: KGHDR and SFDVKD.

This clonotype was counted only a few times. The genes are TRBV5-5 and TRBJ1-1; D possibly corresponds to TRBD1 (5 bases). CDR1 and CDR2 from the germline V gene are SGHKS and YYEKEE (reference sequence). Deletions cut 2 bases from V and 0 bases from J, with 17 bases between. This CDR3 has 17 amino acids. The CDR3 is CASSFGRELTVNTEAFF. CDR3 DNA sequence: TGTGCCAGCAGCTTCGGCAGGGAACTGACCGTGAACACTGAAGCTTTCTTT.

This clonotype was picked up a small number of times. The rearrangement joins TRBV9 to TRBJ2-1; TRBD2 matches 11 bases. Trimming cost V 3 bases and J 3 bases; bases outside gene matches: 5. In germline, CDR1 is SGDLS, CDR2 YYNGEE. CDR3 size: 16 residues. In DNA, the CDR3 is TGTGCCAGCAGCGCCTCCGGGACTAGCGGCTACAATGAGCAGTTCTTC. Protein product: CASSASGTSGYNEQFF.

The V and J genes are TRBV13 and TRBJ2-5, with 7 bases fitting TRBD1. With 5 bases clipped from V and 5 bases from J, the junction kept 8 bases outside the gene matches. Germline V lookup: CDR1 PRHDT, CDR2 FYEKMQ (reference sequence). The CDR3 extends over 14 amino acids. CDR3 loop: CASSPGRGMETQYF. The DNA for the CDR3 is TGTGCCAGCAGCCCCGGCAGGGGGATGGAGACCCAGTACTTC.

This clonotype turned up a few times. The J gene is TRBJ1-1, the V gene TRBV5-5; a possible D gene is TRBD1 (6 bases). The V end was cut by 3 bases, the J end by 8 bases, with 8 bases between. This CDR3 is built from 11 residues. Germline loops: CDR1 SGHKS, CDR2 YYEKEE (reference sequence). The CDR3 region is CASSSGQEAFF. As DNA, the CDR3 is TGTGCCAGCAGCTCGGGACAAGAAGCTTTCTTT.

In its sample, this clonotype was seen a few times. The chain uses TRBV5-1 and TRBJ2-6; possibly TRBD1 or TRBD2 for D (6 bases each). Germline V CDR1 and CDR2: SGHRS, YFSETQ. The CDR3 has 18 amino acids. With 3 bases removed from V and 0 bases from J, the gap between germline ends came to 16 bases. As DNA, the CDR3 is TGCGCCAGCAGCTGGCACAGGGAGGCTCCCTCTGGGGCCAACGTCCTGACTTTC. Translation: CASSWHREAPSGANVLTF.

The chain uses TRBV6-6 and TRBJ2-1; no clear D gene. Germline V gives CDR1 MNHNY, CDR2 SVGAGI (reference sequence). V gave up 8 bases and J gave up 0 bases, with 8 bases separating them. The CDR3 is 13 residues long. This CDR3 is CASSANSYNEQFF. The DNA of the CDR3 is TGTGCCAGCTCGGCGAACTCCTACAATGAGCAGTTCTTC.

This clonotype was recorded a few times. The CDR3 here is CASSQESGSSYEQYF. CDR3 bases: TGTGCCAGCAGCCAAGAGAGCGGGAGCTCCTACGAGCAGTACTTC. This chain joins TRBV4-2 and TRBJ2-7; 8 bases fit TRBD2. There are 15 residues in the CDR3. Germline CDR1 LGHNA, CDR2 YNFKEQ. V lost 0 bases, J lost 0 bases, and 1 base stayed unmatched.

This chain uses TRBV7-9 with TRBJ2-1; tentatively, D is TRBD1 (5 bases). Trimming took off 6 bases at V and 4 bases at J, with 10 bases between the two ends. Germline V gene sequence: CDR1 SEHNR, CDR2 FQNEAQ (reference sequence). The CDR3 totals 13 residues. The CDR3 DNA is TGTGCCAGCAGGGGTAGACAGTACAATGAGCAGTTCTTC. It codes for CASRGRQYNEQFF. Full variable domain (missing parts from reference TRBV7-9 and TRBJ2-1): DTGVSQNPRHKITKRGQNVTFRCDPISEHNRLYWYRQTLGQGPEFLTYFQNEAQLEKSRLLSDRFSAERPKGSFSTLEIQRTEQGDSAMYLCASRGRQYNEQFFGPGTRLTVL.

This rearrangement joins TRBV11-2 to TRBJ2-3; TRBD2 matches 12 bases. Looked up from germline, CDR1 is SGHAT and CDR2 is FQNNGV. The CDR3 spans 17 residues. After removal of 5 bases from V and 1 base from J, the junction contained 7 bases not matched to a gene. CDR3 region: CASSPRLAGVGTDTQYF. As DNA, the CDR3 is TGTGCCAGCAGCCCCCGACTAGCGGGAGTTGGCACAGATACGCAGTATTTT.

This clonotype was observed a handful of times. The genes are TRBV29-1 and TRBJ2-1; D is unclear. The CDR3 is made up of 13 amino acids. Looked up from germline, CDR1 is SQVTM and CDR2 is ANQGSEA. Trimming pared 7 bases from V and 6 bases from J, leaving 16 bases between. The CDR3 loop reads CSGWIIVGNEQFF. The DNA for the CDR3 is TGCAGCGGTTGGATTATAGTGGGCAATGAGCAGTTCTTC.

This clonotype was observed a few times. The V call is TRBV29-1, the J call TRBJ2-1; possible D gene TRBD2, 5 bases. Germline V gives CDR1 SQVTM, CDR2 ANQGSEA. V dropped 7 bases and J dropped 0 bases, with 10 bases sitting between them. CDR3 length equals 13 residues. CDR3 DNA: TGCAGCGAGAAGCGGACCTCCTACAATGAGCAGTTCTTC. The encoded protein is CSEKRTSYNEQFF.

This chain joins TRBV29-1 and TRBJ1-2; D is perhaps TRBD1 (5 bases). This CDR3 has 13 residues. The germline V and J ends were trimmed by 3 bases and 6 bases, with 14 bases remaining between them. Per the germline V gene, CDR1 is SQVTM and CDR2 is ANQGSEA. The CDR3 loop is CSVEVQGANGYTF. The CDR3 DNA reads TGCAGCGTTGAGGTCCAAGGGGCAAATGGCTACACCTTC.

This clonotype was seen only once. CDR3 loop: CASSESLNSYYEQYF. CDR3 bases: TGTGCCAGCAGTGAAAGTCTAAACAGTTACTACGAGCAGTACTTC. The chain uses TRBV2 and TRBJ2-7; D is uncertain. CDR3 length: 15 residues. Germline V gene data show CDR1 as SNHLY and CDR2 as FYNNEI. V was clipped by 2 bases and J by 3 bases, with 14 bases between them.

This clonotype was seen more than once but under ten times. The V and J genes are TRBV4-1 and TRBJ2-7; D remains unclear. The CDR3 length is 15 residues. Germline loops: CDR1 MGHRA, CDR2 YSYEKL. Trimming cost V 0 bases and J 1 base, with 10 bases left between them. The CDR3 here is CASSQELQTSYEQYF. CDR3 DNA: TGCGCCAGCAGCCAAGAACTACAGACATCCTACGAGCAGTACTTC.

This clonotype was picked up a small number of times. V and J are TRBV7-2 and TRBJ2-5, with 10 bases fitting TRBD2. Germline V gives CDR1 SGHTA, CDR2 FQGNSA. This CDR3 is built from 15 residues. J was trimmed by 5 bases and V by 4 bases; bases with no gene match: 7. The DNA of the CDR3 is TGTGCCAGCAGCTGGACTAGCGGAGCCTTGGAGACCCAGTACTTC. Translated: CASSWTSGALETQYF. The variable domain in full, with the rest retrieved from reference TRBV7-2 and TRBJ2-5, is GAGVSQSPSNKVTEKGKDVELRCDPISGHTALYWYRQSLGQGLEFLIYFQGNSAPDKSGLPSDRFSAERTGGSVSTLTIQRTQQEDSAVYLCASSWTSGALETQYFGPGTRLLVL.

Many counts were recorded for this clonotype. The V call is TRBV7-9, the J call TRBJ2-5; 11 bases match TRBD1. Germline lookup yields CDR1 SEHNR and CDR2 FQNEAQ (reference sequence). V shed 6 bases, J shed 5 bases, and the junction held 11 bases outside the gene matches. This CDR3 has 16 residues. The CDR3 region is CASSFRTGGLGETQYF. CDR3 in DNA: TGTGCCAGCAGTTTTCGGACAGGGGGCCTGGGGGAGACCCAGTACTTC.

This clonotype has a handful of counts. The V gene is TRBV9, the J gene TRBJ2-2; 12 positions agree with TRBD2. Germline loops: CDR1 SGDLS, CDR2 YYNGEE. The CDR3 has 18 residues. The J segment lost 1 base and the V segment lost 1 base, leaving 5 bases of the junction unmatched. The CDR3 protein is CASSVRKTSGGNTGELFF. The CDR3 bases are TGTGCCAGCAGCGTACGGAAGACTAGCGGGGGGAACACCGGGGAGCTGTTTTTT.

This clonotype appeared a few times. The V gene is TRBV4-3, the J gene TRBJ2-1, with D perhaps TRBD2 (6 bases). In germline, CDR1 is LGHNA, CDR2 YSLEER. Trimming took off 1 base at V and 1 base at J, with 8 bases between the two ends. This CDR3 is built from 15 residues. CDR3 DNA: TGCGCCAGCAGCCAAGGGAGGGAATCCTACAATGAGCAGTTCTTC. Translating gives CASSQGRESYNEQFF.